The text below deals with one T cell receptor (beta chain). The antigen it recognizes is unknown. Base qualities are missing; no much larger clone stands one base away. The CDR3 holds 16 amino acids from the cysteine to the phenylalanine. Just the 48-base CDR3 DNA is kept, in frame starting at base 1. At the junction V is shortened by 2 bases and J by 2 bases, with 15 bases in between. Looking up the germline V gene yields CDR1 MNHEY and CDR2 SVGAGI. CD8 naive samples were CD45RO-negative cells positively selected for CCR7, giving a CD45RA+CCR7+ population that excluded TemRA cells. The donors were healthy, HIV-negative adults with no recently reported acute infections or vaccinations. All donors were Caucasian adults living in Nashville, Tennessee, USA. Blood was obtained by leukapheresis, after which PBMCs were separated by Ficoll-Histopaque density gradient centrifugation and cryopreserved in liquid nitrogen vapor phase. Purity and quantity of every magnetically sorted T cell population were checked by analytical flow cytometry. Genomic DNA was isolated from every sorted fraction and measured by UV absorbance on a Nanodrop 2000c.

TCR CDR3 regions were amplified from genomic DNA by multiplex PCR using the deep immunoSEQ assay. Extracted genomic DNA from each cell subset was distributed evenly across all wells of several immunoSEQ 96-well plates, and each plate was treated as a replicate. Each replicate PCR for sorted subsets received approximately 200 ng genomic DNA, equal to 30,000 or so T cell genomes. The purified libraries were quantified using a Qubit 3.0 fluorometer, sized with a Bioanalyzer 2100, and then quantified again using the KAPA Library Quantification kit. Each immunoSEQ 96-well plate was sequenced on its own single-read 150-cycle Illumina NextSeq 550 flow cell. The original pipeline was this. Because the immunoSEQ output included only junctional sequences and no quality scores, the filtering could not be the same as the filtering used for full-length reads. Sequences were annotated with PyIR, a Python wrapper for IgBLAST v1.9, and V/J genes and CDR3 were assigned using IMGT germline references. Any read was removed if the V/J assignment was weak (E-value above 1e-6), the CDR3 was missing, or the read contained stop codons, out-of-frame junctions, or ambiguous translated residues. A V3J clonotype was defined by an identical inferred V gene, J gene, and CDR3 amino acid sequence. The percentage overlap between two repertoires was calculated by dividing the number of shared unique clonotypes by the size of the smaller repertoire. Richness of each repertoire was evaluated using RTK rarefaction, the Chao1 estimator, and Recon v2.1 estimates of unobserved clonotypes. Generation probabilities were computed with OLGA for all TCRbeta clonotypes obtained by the gDNA method from several donors. Sourced from immuneACCESS, this table was stored by TCRdb with only in-frame sequences that have V and J called. A share of the clones is absent; for the studies checked, an unresolved V gene accounts for under half, and the remainder has no known explanation. V, J and clone size were drawn from that table, and D and trimming were deduced from the DNA. The sample records roughly 570,000 clones, roughly 98% of which are singletons. The biggest ten clones account for approximately 0.3% of the sample.

This sample was included in a study of shared clonotypes between healthy human individuals (dated by TCRdb to the early 2020s). About the full investigation: The cohort included a few men and a couple of women between 18 and 49 years of age. For each donor, CD4 naive and CD4 memory were each run on three plates, CD8 naive on two plates, and CD8 memory on one plate. Blood TCR repertoires of several healthy adults were deeply sequenced to estimate repertoire size and the extent of clonotype sharing between individuals. Different laboratories and diverse techniques were used to prepare libraries and sequence TCR repertoires, to increase sequencing depth and limit assay-specific biases. Between about 0.9 and 8.9 billion PBMCs per donor were obtained by leukapheresis.

Broad study findings and their caveats: Rarefaction of sorted-subset datasets indicated incomplete sequencing despite the large sequencing depth. Across several donors, 5% to 6% of naive CD4, roughly 3.3% of naive CD8, roughly 2.3% of memory CD4, and roughly 0.41% of memory CD8 clonotypes were shared. Compared with non-shared clonotypes, clonotypes shared by all four sorted-subset donors had higher generation probabilities. Naive subsets generally had larger estimated clonotype richness than memory subsets did. Pairwise subsampling led to the expectation that sequencing depth would affect the degree of clonotype sharing among donors. The small number of donors limited the genetic and exposure-history diversity represented. Only blood was sampled, and tissue TCR repertoires likely differ from those in blood.

The receptor chain draws on TRBV6-5 and TRBJ2-5, and perhaps TRBD2 as D gene, on 6 matching bases. This receptor was identified in a man aged 30-40 years in good health. Sequenced: naive CD8+ T cells sorted from blood. What the cell subset or site label conveys for this sample: CD45RA+CCR7+. The CDR3 region reads CASSYRRGAGQETQYF. The DNA reads TGTGCCAGCAGTTACCGGCGCGGGGCCGGTCAAGAGACCCAGTACTTC.